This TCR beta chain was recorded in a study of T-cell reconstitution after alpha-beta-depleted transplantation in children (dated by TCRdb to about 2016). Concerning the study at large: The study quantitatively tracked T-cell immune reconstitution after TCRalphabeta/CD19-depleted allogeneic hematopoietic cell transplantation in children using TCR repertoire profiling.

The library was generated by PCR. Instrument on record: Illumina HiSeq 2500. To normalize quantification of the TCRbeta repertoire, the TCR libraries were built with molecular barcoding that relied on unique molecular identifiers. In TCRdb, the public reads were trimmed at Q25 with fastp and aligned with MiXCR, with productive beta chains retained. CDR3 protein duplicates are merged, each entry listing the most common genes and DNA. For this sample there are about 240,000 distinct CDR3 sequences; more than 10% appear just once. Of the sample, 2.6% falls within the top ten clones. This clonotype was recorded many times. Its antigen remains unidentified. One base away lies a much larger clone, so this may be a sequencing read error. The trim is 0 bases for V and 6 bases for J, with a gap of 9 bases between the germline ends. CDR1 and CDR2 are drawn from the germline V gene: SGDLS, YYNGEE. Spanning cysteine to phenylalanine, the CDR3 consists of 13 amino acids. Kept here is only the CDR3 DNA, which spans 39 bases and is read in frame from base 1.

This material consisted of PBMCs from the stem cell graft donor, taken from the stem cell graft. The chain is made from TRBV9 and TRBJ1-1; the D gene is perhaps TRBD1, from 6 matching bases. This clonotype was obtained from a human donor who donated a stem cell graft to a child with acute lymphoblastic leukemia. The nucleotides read TGTGCCAGCAGCGTAGGGGGGGGCTCTGAAGCTTTCTTT. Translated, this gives CASSVGGGSEAFF.